Listed below are T cell receptor beta chains from one sample, sequenced in a study of blood T cell repertoires in COVID-19. Measured with immunoSEQ multiplex PCR; TCRdb has only the in-frame clones, and not every one. The sample records about 190,000 clones, approximately 84% being singletons. The sample was peripheral blood. These receptors originate from a woman aged 70-85 years with active or convalescent COVID-19. Both conserved end residues are part of each CDR3. The D gene is left open where the match is weak. Expanded clones get a size class; other rows say once, few or many, or leave the size out.

cdr3_nt,cdr3_aa,d_call,v_call,clone_size,j_call
TGTGCCAGTAGTATAGTCGGCCAAGGGGGCTATGGCTACACCTTC,CASSIVGQGGYGYTF,.,TRBV19,.,TRBJ1-2
TGTGCCATTTACGGGAGGACCACAGATACGCAGTATTTT,CAIYGRTTDTQYF,TRBD2,TRBV6-5,.,TRBJ2-3
TGTGCCAGCAGCCCGGGGACTAGCTCCTACAATGAGCAGTTCTTC,CASSPGTSSYNEQFF,TRBD2,TRBV11-3,few,TRBJ2-1
TGCGCCAGCAGCCAGGATCCTACGACAAGGATGAATAATTCACCCCTCCACTTT,CASSQDPTTRMNNSPLHF,.,TRBV5-1,.,TRBJ1-6
TGTGCTAGTGGTTTCGTCAATGAGCAGTTCTTC,CASGFVNEQFF,.,TRBV12-5,many,TRBJ2-1
TGTGCCAGCAGTTTAGTAAGAGGACAGGGGGAGCAGACCCAGTACTTC,CASSLVRGQGEQTQYF,TRBD1,TRBV7-6,.,TRBJ2-5
TGTGCCAGTAGTTATCAGGGGACCACTGAAGCTTTCTTT,CASSYQGTTEAFF,.,TRBV19,.,TRBJ1-1
TGTGCCAGCAGTGACTCGCCGGGACAGGGGTTCAATGAGCAGTTCTTC,CASSDSPGQGFNEQFF,TRBD1,TRBV6-4,.,TRBJ2-1
TGCGCCAGCAGCTTGGGTACAGGGGAAGCTAACTATGGCTACACCTTC,CASSLGTGEANYGYTF,TRBD1,TRBV5-1,.,TRBJ1-2
TGTGCCAGCAGTGTCCCAGGGACAGACCCCACAGATACGCAGTATTTT,CASSVPGTDPTDTQYF,TRBD1,TRBV6-6,.,TRBJ2-3
TGTGCCAGCAGCTTGGACAGGGAGGGGACGCAGTATTTT,CASSLDREGTQYF,.,TRBV5-6,.,TRBJ2-3
TGTGCCAGCAGCGTAGATATGAGCTCCTACAATGAGCAGTTCTTC,CASSVDMSSYNEQFF,.,TRBV9,.,TRBJ2-1
TGTGCCAGCAGTGTAGTCCAGGGGGCAGGTCAGCCCCAGCATTTT,CASSVVQGAGQPQHF,TRBD1,TRBV2,.,TRBJ1-5
TGTGCCAGCAGCCCCGGCGGAAGGCAGTTCTTC,CASSPGGRQFF,.,TRBV6-6,.,TRBJ2-1
TGTGCCAGTAGTTCGCGGTTTAATGAAAAACTGTTTTTT,CASSSRFNEKLFF,.,TRBV19,.,TRBJ1-4
TGTGCCAGCTCACCACGCCTAACCACGGCTAGCGGGAGTGCCGGGGAGCTGTTTTTT,CASSPRLTTASGSAGELFF,TRBD2,TRBV18,once,TRBJ2-2
TGTGCCATCAGTGTGCGCAGCGGACGCAAGAGGAACACCGGGGAGCTGTTTTTT,CAISVRSGRKRNTGELFF,.,TRBV10-3,.,TRBJ2-2
TGTGCCAGCAGCCAAGATGAAGTAGCGGGAGTAGGTGAGCAGTACTTC,CASSQDEVAGVGEQYF,TRBD2,TRBV4-2,many,TRBJ2-7
TGTGCCAGCGGCGCAGGGGGCACATACTATGGCTACACCTTC,CASGAGGTYYGYTF,TRBD1,TRBV5-4,.,TRBJ1-2
TGTGCCACCAGCAGGAAACACTACAATGAGCAGTTCTTC,CATSRKHYNEQFF,.,TRBV15,.,TRBJ2-1
TGTGCCAGCAGCGCCTTGGGGGGGACTGGGGCCAACGTCCTGACTTTC,CASSALGGTGANVLTF,TRBD2,TRBV4-2,.,TRBJ2-6
TGTGCCAGCAACCGGGGGGGGGCGAGCTATGGCTACACCTTC,CASNRGGASYGYTF,.,TRBV2,.,TRBJ1-2
TGTGCCAGCAGCACGGACAGGGGGAACGGTCAGCCCCAGCATTTT,CASSTDRGNGQPQHF,TRBD1,TRBV6-5,.,TRBJ1-5
TGCGCCAGCAGCTTGGAAGGGGGCTGGTCTGAAGCTTTCTTT,CASSLEGGWSEAFF,TRBD1,TRBV5-1,few,TRBJ1-1
TGTGCCAGTAGCATCAGGGATAGCAATCAGCCCCAGCATTTT,CASSIRDSNQPQHF,.,TRBV19,.,TRBJ1-5
TGTGCCAGCAGCGTAGTCTCTCTGAACACTGAAGCTTTCTTT,CASSVVSLNTEAFF,.,TRBV9,.,TRBJ1-1
TGTGCCAGTAGTATAGGGGGCAGACAAGTGACAGATACGCAGTATTTT,CASSIGGRQVTDTQYF,.,TRBV19,once,TRBJ2-3
TGCGCCAGGTCCTCGGGCGGGAGAGTAGACGAGCAGTACTTC,CARSSGGRVDEQYF,TRBD2,TRBV5-1,.,TRBJ2-7
TGTGCCAGCAGTACTAGCGGGGACAATGAGCAGTTCTTC,CASSTSGDNEQFF,TRBD2,TRBV6-5,.,TRBJ2-1
TGTGCCAGCAGTTCAGGGGGCAGGACAAATCAGCCCCAGCATTTT,CASSSGGRTNQPQHF,TRBD1,TRBV6-5,few,TRBJ1-5
TGCGCCAGCAAAGGGGCTAGCGGGAGTAATGAGCAGTTCTTC,CASKGASGSNEQFF,TRBD2,TRBV5-1,few,TRBJ2-1
TGTGCCAGCTCACTAAACGGACTAGCGCCGAATGAGCAGTTCTTC,CASSLNGLAPNEQFF,TRBD2,TRBV18,.,TRBJ2-1
TGTGCCAGCAGCTCCCTTGAGGGATCACCCCTCCACTTT,CASSSLEGSPLHF,.,TRBV27,.,TRBJ1-6
TGTGCCAGTACCCAGACAGGGAAATCCGCAGATACGCAGTATTTT,CASTQTGKSADTQYF,TRBD1,TRBV19,.,TRBJ2-3
TGTGCCAGCACTCCGAGGGCAACCAACACTGAAGCTTTCTTT,CASTPRATNTEAFF,.,TRBV11-2,.,TRBJ1-1
TGTGCCAGCTCACCACGACAGGCCGGAGAGACCCAGTACTTC,CASSPRQAGETQYF,.,TRBV18,once,TRBJ2-5
TGTGCCAGCACCTCGGACAGGGCCATGCAGTATTTT,CASTSDRAMQYF,TRBD1,TRBV28,once,TRBJ2-3
TGCGCCAGCAGCCCTCCCGGGACAGGGAACGACAATCAGCCCCAGCATTTT,CASSPPGTGNDNQPQHF,TRBD1,TRBV5-1,.,TRBJ1-5
TGTGCCACCAGTGACAGGGACACTGAAGCTTTCTTT,CATSDRDTEAFF,.,TRBV24-1,many,TRBJ1-1
TGCAGCGTTGGCAGTGGAGGGGGCCACTATGGCTACACCTTC,CSVGSGGGHYGYTF,TRBD1,TRBV29-1,.,TRBJ1-2
TGTGCCTGGAGTAGGGGACAGGGCGGTCGCGAGCAGTACTTC,CAWSRGQGGREQYF,TRBD1,TRBV30,.,TRBJ2-7
TGCAGCGTTGAAGGGGACAGGAACTATGGCTACACCTTC,CSVEGDRNYGYTF,TRBD1,TRBV29-1,.,TRBJ1-2
TGTGCCAGCAGCGGCTACGACAGGGGTGACGACGAGCAGTACTTC,CASSGYDRGDDEQYF,TRBD1,TRBV7-8,.,TRBJ2-7
TGTGCCAGCAGTTTATCCGGACAGGCTGAAGCTTTCTTT,CASSLSGQAEAFF,TRBD1,TRBV28,.,TRBJ1-1
TGTGCCAGCAGCCGAGACAGGGGGGAGACCCAGTACTTC,CASSRDRGETQYF,TRBD1,TRBV5-5,.,TRBJ2-5